Detailed here is one TCR beta chain. What it recognizes is unknown. Profiling relied on immunoSEQ multiplex PCR, and the TCRdb table lists in-frame clones only, not all of them. The sample has 17,000 or so clones; more than 70% are singletons. This entry belongs to a study of ipilimumab plus nivolumab after autologous stem cell transplantation. Whole-study results and caveats: The authors say TCR, Treg and microbiome findings warrant further study.

V dropped 4 bases and J dropped 6; count of bases not matched to a gene: 9. From germline, CDR1 is SGDLS and CDR2 YYNGEE. CDR3 length: 15 amino acids. Ipilimumab, 1 mg/kg, started 14 to 28 days after autologous transplant. V is TRBV9 and J is TRBJ2-3, with 9 bases identical to TRBD2. Sequenced here: PBMCs, sampled in a trial of ipilimumab plus nivolumab as post-transplant consolidation. This TCR was recovered from a male donor with diffuse large B-cell lymphoma. The CDR3 spells CASSIRRGGLDTQYF. Written as DNA, the CDR3 is TGTGCCAGCAGCATTCGGCGGGGGGGCCTTGATACGCAGTATTTT.